This T cell receptor (beta chain) was found in a study of shared clonotypes between healthy human individuals. Findings and limits, study-wide: Tissues were not sampled, only blood, and their repertoires likely differ.

In the source study's methods: Junction-only sequences without quality scores came from ImmunoSEQ, so filtering differed. The protocol was immunoSEQ multiplex PCR, while the TCRdb copy is restricted to in-frame clones and leaves out a portion. V and J calls and clone size are as listed in that table; D and trimming were resolved from the DNA. The profile covers some 580,000 clones, with 98% appearing a single time and 0.3% taken by the ten largest. Turning to this clone: The antigen remains unidentified.

Naive CD8 cells lacked CD45RO, underwent positive selection for CCR7 and left out terminally differentiated effector memory CD45RA+ cells. Donors included only healthy HIV-negative adults lacking recent acute infections or vaccinations. V was pared by 2 bases and J by 7 bases, with 9 bases between. This CDR3 has 13 residues. Germline V CDR1 and CDR2: SGHAT, FQNNGV. The sequenced material came from naive CD8+ T cells sorted from blood. J is TRBJ2-1 and V is TRBV11-2; D remains unclear. The TCR originated in a man under 40 in good health. The CDR3 spells CASSLIVLNEQFF. The CDR3 region has the DNA TGTGCCAGCAGCTTAATTGTCCTAAATGAGCAGTTCTTC.